This is a list of T cell receptor beta chains from one sample in a study of human T cells and chemical hapten exposure. Each CDR3 protein is one row after TCRdb ran MiXCR on the RACE reads. The repertoire holds about 130,000 distinct CDR3 sequences, 8.5% to 9.5% seen once, with approximately 2% in the top ten. Sequenced material: whole blood. These receptor sequences come from a male donor in good health. Some clones in this sample may be carry-over from other donors' samples. Each CDR3 is given without its conserved first and last residue.

CDR3aa	v_gene	j_gene
ASSTRGDRAYGYT	TRBV7-2	TRBJ1-2
ASSLIPPSPGELF	TRBV12-3/TRBV12-4	TRBJ2-2
ASSEPGQGNSYEQY	TRBV25-1	TRBJ2-7
ASSQESRLAGARPNEQF	TRBV3-1	TRBJ2-1
ASRLPGGPGQGKAYEQY	TRBV27	TRBJ2-7
ASSPGTEIGYT	TRBV27	TRBJ1-2
ASSFQGTSSYNSPLH	TRBV27	TRBJ1-6
ASSLGSASRQETQY	TRBV7-6	TRBJ2-5
ASSVGQINQPQH	TRBV2	TRBJ1-5
AWTLAGDSYEQY	TRBV30	TRBJ2-7
SVRGVLSYEQY	TRBV29-1	TRBJ2-7
ASSERGLYNEQF	TRBV6-1	TRBJ2-1
ASSRTGGHEQY	TRBV6-5	TRBJ2-7
ASSGAQGGAGEKLF	TRBV2	TRBJ1-4
ASSQGQGRETQY	TRBV3-1	TRBJ2-5
ASSRLGGGELF	TRBV12-3/TRBV12-4	TRBJ2-2
SVEEQANDGYT	TRBV29-1	TRBJ1-2
ASSPFAPSVQGADEQF	TRBV18	TRBJ2-1
ASSLGQPWLGAF	TRBV7-2	TRBJ1-1
ASSENRGTEAF	TRBV2	TRBJ1-1
ASSTNRLAGDTDTQY	TRBV5-1	TRBJ2-3
ASSIVPPLTGNTEAF	TRBV19	TRBJ1-1
SARELGRDNQPQH	TRBV20-1	TRBJ1-5
ASSTYSGLAGPWGSEQF	TRBV6-5	TRBJ2-1
ASSEAIPSSYNSPLH	TRBV2	TRBJ1-6
ASGTGAGANVLT	TRBV5-1	TRBJ2-6